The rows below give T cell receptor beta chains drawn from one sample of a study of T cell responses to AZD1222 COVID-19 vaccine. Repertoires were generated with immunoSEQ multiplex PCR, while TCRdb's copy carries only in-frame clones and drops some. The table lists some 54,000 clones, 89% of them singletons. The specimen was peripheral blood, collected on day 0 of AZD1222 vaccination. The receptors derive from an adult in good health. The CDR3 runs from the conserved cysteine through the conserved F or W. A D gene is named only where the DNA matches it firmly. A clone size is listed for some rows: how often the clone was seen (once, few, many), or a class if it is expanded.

CDR3: CASSHTTGNYGYTF
DNA: TGTGCCAGCAGCCACACCACAGGCAACTATGGCTACACCTTC
D: -
V: TRBV7-9
size: -
J: TRBJ1-2

CDR3: CASSVSPSVEQFF
DNA: TGTGCCAGCAGCGTATCCCCCTCCGTGGAGCAGTTCTTC
D: -
V: TRBV9
size: -
J: TRBJ2-1

CDR3: CASSHGQAYEQYF
DNA: TGTGCCAGCAGCCACGGACAGGCCTACGAGCAGTACTTC
D: TRBD1
V: TRBV7-3
size: -
J: TRBJ2-7

CDR3: CSVVVGRLSGELFF
DNA: TGCAGCGTTGTCGTCGGGAGACTCTCCGGGGAGCTGTTTTTT
D: -
V: TRBV29-1
size: -
J: TRBJ2-2

CDR3: CASSSRLDSYNEQFF
DNA: TGTGCCAGCAGCTCCCGACTAGACTCCTACAATGAGCAGTTCTTC
D: -
V: TRBV9
size: -
J: TRBJ2-1

CDR3: CASSLVNRPGEQYF
DNA: TGTGCCAGCAGCTTAGTAAACAGGCCCGGCGAGCAGTACTTC
D: -
V: TRBV7-9
size: -
J: TRBJ2-7

CDR3: CARSFVLELNTEAFF
DNA: TGTGCCAGAAGCTTTGTGTTGGAGCTTAACACTGAAGCTTTCTTT
D: -
V: TRBV5-3
size: -
J: TRBJ1-1

CDR3: CASSIGGEVVGYTF
DNA: TGTGCCAGTAGTATAGGCGGGGAAGTCGTTGGCTACACCTTC
D: -
V: TRBV19
size: -
J: TRBJ1-2

CDR3: CATRTWGSSTDTQYF
DNA: TGTGCCACACGGACATGGGGGAGTAGCACAGATACGCAGTATTTT
D: -
V: TRBV10-3
size: -
J: TRBJ2-3

CDR3: CAWTRTGGSYEQYF
DNA: TGTGCCTGGACCCGGACAGGGGGCAGCTACGAGCAGTACTTC
D: TRBD1
V: TRBV30
size: -
J: TRBJ2-7

CDR3: CASSLTSSGLYNEQFF
DNA: TGTGCCAGCAGTTTAACCTCTAGCGGCCTCTACAATGAGCAGTTCTTC
D: TRBD2
V: TRBV28
size: -
J: TRBJ2-1

CDR3: CASSYPPIGNTEAFF
DNA: TGTGCCAGCAGTTACCCCCCGATCGGGAACACTGAAGCTTTCTTT
D: -
V: TRBV6-2/TRBV6-3
size: -
J: TRBJ1-1

CDR3: CASFGTSGAYNEQFF
DNA: TGCGCCAGCTTCGGGACTAGCGGAGCCTACAATGAGCAGTTCTTC
D: TRBD2
V: TRBV10-2
size: -
J: TRBJ2-1

CDR3: CASSLWGAKNIQYF
DNA: TGCGCCAGCAGTTTATGGGGAGCCAAAAACATTCAGTACTTC
D: -
V: TRBV5-1
size: -
J: TRBJ2-4

CDR3: CASRVDDSPLHF
DNA: TGTGCCAGCAGGGTGGACGATTCACCCCTCCACTTT
D: -
V: TRBV2
size: -
J: TRBJ1-6

CDR3: CASSLAQSAYGYTF
DNA: TGTGCCAGCAGCTTAGCGCAGTCAGCCTATGGCTACACCTTC
D: -
V: TRBV11-1
size: -
J: TRBJ1-2

CDR3: CASSRPGTDYGYTF
DNA: TGTGCCAGCAGCCGACCGGGAACGGACTATGGCTACACCTTC
D: -
V: TRBV6-5
size: -
J: TRBJ1-2

CDR3: CASSSSYRSETIGEKLFF
DNA: TGTGCCAGCAGCTCCTCATACCGCTCCGAGACGATAGGTGAAAAACTGTTTTTT
D: -
V: TRBV7-9
size: -
J: TRBJ1-4

CDR3: CASSVGGDTEAFF
DNA: TGTGCCAGCAGCGTGGGCGGAGACACTGAAGCTTTCTTT
D: -
V: TRBV7-9
size: -
J: TRBJ1-1

CDR3: CASSDGVDPSCEQFF
DNA: TGTGCCAGCAGTGATGGTGTGGATCCTAGTTGTGAGCAGTTCTTC
D: -
V: TRBV6-1
size: -
J: TRBJ2-1

CDR3: CATSRDRGGKQPQHF
DNA: TGTGCCACCAGCAGAGATCGCGGGGGAAAGCAGCCCCAGCATTTT
D: -
V: TRBV15
size: -
J: TRBJ1-5

CDR3: CASYPLGTASTGELFF
DNA: TGTGCCAGCTACCCCTTAGGGACGGCGAGCACCGGGGAGCTGTTTTTT
D: -
V: TRBV27
size: -
J: TRBJ2-2

CDR3: CASSLARVSYNEQFF
DNA: TGTGCCAGCAGCTTGGCGCGGGTGTCCTACAATGAGCAGTTCTTC
D: -
V: TRBV5-4
size: -
J: TRBJ2-1

CDR3: CASSSQGGGSTDTQYF
DNA: TGCGCCAGCAGCTCCCAGGGCGGGGGCAGCACAGATACGCAGTATTTT
D: -
V: TRBV5-1
size: -
J: TRBJ2-3

CDR3: CASSYRTSQGPHYEQYF
DNA: TGCGCCAGCAGCTACCGGACTAGCCAGGGGCCCCACTACGAGCAGTACTTC
D: TRBD2
V: TRBV5-1
size: -
J: TRBJ2-7

CDR3: CASSQTPGGVLNEQYF
DNA: TGTGCCAGCAGCCAAACCCCAGGGGGGGTTCTCAACGAGCAGTACTTC
D: -
V: TRBV4-2
size: -
J: TRBJ2-7

CDR3: CSVDASDYGYTF
DNA: TGCAGCGTTGATGCATCGGACTATGGCTACACCTTC
D: -
V: TRBV29-1
size: -
J: TRBJ1-2

CDR3: CSVLGQGSYNEQFF
DNA: TGCAGCGTTCTGGGACAGGGATCCTACAATGAGCAGTTCTTC
D: TRBD1
V: TRBV29-1
size: -
J: TRBJ2-1

CDR3: CASSLTGTYGYTF
DNA: TGTGCCAGCAGTTTGACAGGGACCTATGGCTACACCTTC
D: TRBD1
V: TRBV28
size: -
J: TRBJ1-2

CDR3: CASTGTLGTSRGYTF
DNA: TGTGCCAGCACCGGAACCCTAGGGACCTCACGTGGCTACACCTTC
D: -
V: TRBV28
size: once
J: TRBJ1-2

CDR3: CASSESAIGANQPQHF
DNA: TGTGCCAGCAGTGAGTCGGCCATCGGGGCAAATCAGCCCCAGCATTTT
D: -
V: TRBV2
size: -
J: TRBJ1-5